The T cell receptor beta chain described here comes from a study of shared clonotypes between healthy human individuals. The wider study: CD4 naive and CD4 memory each took three plates per donor, while CD8 naive took two and CD8 memory one. Findings and limits, study-wide: Approximately 5.3% was the fraction of naive CD4 clonotypes found shared across a few donors. Sorted-subset samples were not fully sequenced, rarefaction indicated.

Sequenced by immunoSEQ multiplex PCR; TCRdb stores in-frame clones only, minus some. Of some 2.3 million clones in the sample, more than 80% were seen once. As regards this clone: Its specificity is not known.

The V end was cut by 0 bases, the J end by 2 bases, with 13 bases between. The V gene's germline CDR1 is SGHNT and CDR2 YYREEE (reference sequence). This CDR3 has 16 amino acids. The sequence was collected from a man aged 18-30 years in good health. Some clones in this sample may be carry-over from other donors' samples. V usage is TRBV5-4 and J usage is TRBJ2-3; D tentatively reads TRBD1 or TRBD2 (5 bases each). What was sequenced was naive CD4+ T cells from PBMCs. Subset of the sample: CD45RA+ positively selected. CDR3 amino acids: CASSLAGTGNTDTQYF. The CDR3 coding sequence is TGTGCCAGCAGCTTGGCGGGGACGGGGAACACAGATACGCAGTATTTT. Combining the CDR3 with reference TRBV5-4 and TRBJ2-3 gives the whole variable domain ETGVTQSPTHLIKTRGQQVTLRCSSQSGHNTVSWYQQALGQGPQFIFQYYREEENGRGNFPPRFSGLQFPNYSSELNVNALELDDSALYLCASSLAGTGNTDTQYFGPGTRLTVL.